This TCR beta chain was sequenced during a study of response to subunit inactivated influenza vaccine. TCRdb recomputed calls from the RT-PCR reads with MiXCR, one row per CDR3 protein. The sample includes about 540,000 distinct CDR3 sequences, under 30% of them seen just once. This clonotype has just a few counts. Antigen: not known. Regarding the study as a whole: The study's authors posited that every seasonal influenza vaccination enlists few new T cells.

Deletions cut 4 bases from V and 2 bases from J, with 13 bases between. Per germline, CDR1 SGHRS and CDR2 YFSETQ. The CDR3 sequence is 15 residues long. These records were also assigned to another study, of T cells expressing NK-cell markers. That report adds: 5'RACE template switching built TCR beta cDNA with unique molecular identifiers. From sorted CD3+CD56+NKG2C+, CD3+CD56+NKG2C- and CD3+CD56-NKG2C+ T cells came the TCR beta repertoires. Among CD8+ T cells from more than five donors, dominant NKG2C+ clonotypes accounted for about 1.0-7.0%. A handful of donors' CD3+CD56-NKG2C+ cells were dominated by the same clonotypes.

The TCR was taken from a man over 45 who received an inactivated influenza vaccine. This chain joins TRBV5-1 and TRBJ2-1; either TRBD1 or TRBD2 may supply D (5 bases each). The starting material was CD4+ T cells sorted from PBMCs, obtained 11 to 12 days after vaccination. The CDR3 DNA sequence: TGCGCCAGCAGCCCCGGGACCGACACCTACAATGAGCAGTTCTTC. It specifies CASSPGTDTYNEQFF.